Each of the 18 T cell receptor beta chains below was sequenced from the same sample in a study of regulatory T cells in long-lasting Graves disease. Specified time point: persistent/refractory GD, antithyroid drugs over 5 years with positive TRAb. Isolated PBMC RNA provided the starting material for the TCR library. TCR beta libraries were built with iRepertoire HTBI primers and Arm-PCR of CDR3 regions. TCRdb itself ran the multiplex PCR reads through MiXCR, one entry per CDR3 protein. The sample lists about 340,000 distinct CDR3 sequences, about 20% occurring once. This specimen consisted of peripheral blood mononuclear cells (PBMCs), obtained when the disease was refractory, from a patient treated with antithyroid drugs. The receptors were sampled from a female donor with Graves disease.

This chain links TRBV5-1 with TRBJ1-1, with a weak D call TRBD1 (6 bases). Between the trimmed V and J ends, which lost 4 bases and 5 bases, there was a span of 15 bases. CDR1 is SGHRS, CDR2 YFSETQ, per germline. The CDR3 sequence is 14 residues long. The CDR3 DNA reads as TGCGCCAGCAGCGACGGGGGGCTGAGGACTGAAGCTTTCTTT. The encoded protein is CASSDGGLRTEAFF.

V usage is TRBV30 and J usage is TRBJ1-1, with TRBD1 matching over 10 bases. Germline CDR1 and CDR2: GTSNPN and SVGIG (reference sequence). CDR3 length: 16 residues. Unmatched junction bases numbered 8, after V lost 1 base and J lost 3 bases. This chain's CDR3 is CAWSAPGGQGDTEAFF. CDR3 DNA: TGTGCCTGGAGTGCCCCCGGAGGACAGGGGGACACTGAAGCTTTCTTT.

This clonotype showed up just once. This chain connects TRBV20-1 to TRBJ1-4; 7 nucleotides agree with TRBD1. This CDR3 is 16 amino acids long. Germline V gives CDR1 DFQATT, CDR2 SNEGSKA (reference sequence). Losses at the gene ends were 0 bases for V and 7 bases for J; bases not matched to a gene: 11. The CDR3 spells CSARDPRGLAGEKLFF. CDR3 in DNA: TGCAGTGCTAGAGATCCCAGGGGGTTAGCGGGTGAAAAACTGTTTTTT.

This clonotype has only a few counts. V usage is TRBV2 and J usage is TRBJ1-5, with a weak D call TRBD1 (6 bases). This CDR3 has 14 residues. Trimming stripped 5 bases from V and 0 bases from J, with 8 bases between. The V gene's germline CDR1 is SNHLY and CDR2 FYNNEI. The CDR3 sequence: CASSWDNSNQPQHF. As DNA, the CDR3 is TGTGCCAGCAGTTGGGACAATAGCAATCAGCCCCAGCATTTT.

This clonotype has ten or more counts. The V call is TRBV6-5, the J call TRBJ1-3, with D hard to call. With 4 bases removed from V and 3 bases from J, the gap between germline ends came to 13 bases. CDR3 size: 15 residues. Germline V lookup: CDR1 MNHEY, CDR2 SVGAGI. The CDR3 loop reads CASSWAVGYGNTIYF. Written as DNA, the CDR3 is TGTGCCAGCAGTTGGGCGGTGGGGTATGGAAACACCATATATTTT.

This clonotype was counted at least ten times. The V gene is TRBV2, the J gene TRBJ1-5, with D tentatively TRBD1 (5 bases). The CDR3 is 14 amino acids. Trimming cost V 3 bases and J 2 bases, with 8 bases left between them. Germline V gene lookup returns CDR1 SNHLY and CDR2 FYNNEI. The DNA of the CDR3 is TGTGCCAGCAGTGACAGGGCGGGCAATCAGCCCCAGCATTTT. It encodes CASSDRAGNQPQHF.

Remarks on this clonotype: Possible read error: a much larger clone is one base away. The chain is built from TRBV5-1 and TRBJ1-1; the D is unclear. Germline loops: CDR1 SGHRS, CDR2 YFSETQ. The CDR3 totals 16 residues. CDR3 region: CASSLATSQRTSEALF. The CDR3 bases are TGCGCCAGCAGCTTGGCCACCTCGCAGCGGACGTCTGAAGCTCTCTTT.

This clonotype came up a few times. Written as DNA, the CDR3 is TGTGCCAGCAGCCACAAACAGGGGGCGGACTATGGCTACACCTTC. It translates to CASSHKQGADYGYTF. The J gene is TRBJ1-2, the V gene TRBV7-9; 9 nucleotides match TRBD1. The V and J ends lost 5 bases and 3 bases, in that order; junction bases with no gene match: 7. CDR3 length: 15 residues. CDR1 and CDR2 (germline): SEHNR, FQNEAQ (reference sequence).

There are a few counts of this clonotype. The V call is TRBV9, the J call TRBJ1-5, with D possibly being TRBD1 (5 bases). The CDR3 covers 14 residues. V was cut by 0 bases and J by 8 bases, with 12 bases left in between. Germline V gives CDR1 SGDLS, CDR2 YYNGEE. The CDR3, as DNA: TGTGCCAGCAGCGTAGCGGACTCCAGGGAGCCCCAGCATTTT. Its translation is CASSVADSREPQHF. Complete variable domain (other parts from reference TRBV9 and TRBJ1-5): DSGVTQTPKHLITATGQRVTLRCSPRSGDLSVYWYQQSLDQGLQFLIQYYNGEERAKGNILERFSAQQFPDLHSELNLSSLELGDSALYFCASSVADSREPQHFGDGTRLSIL.

There are a few counts of this clonotype. CDR3 sequence reads: CASSPRDRGDQPQHF. CDR3 bases: TGTGCCAGCTCACCGCGGGACAGGGGGGATCAGCCCCAGCATTTT. This chain links TRBV18 with TRBJ1-5, with 11 bases matching TRBD1. Trimming took 3 bases from V and 5 from J; bases not matched to a gene: 3. The germline V gene encodes CDR1 KGHSH and CDR2 LQKENI. The CDR3 is made up of 15 amino acids.

The chain has TRBV20-1 and TRBJ1-1; 10 nucleotides match TRBD1. CDR3 size: 14 residues. Germline trimming cut 6 bases from V and 7 bases from J; bases unmatched to any gene: 11. The germline V gene has CDR1 DFQATT and CDR2 SNEGSKA (reference sequence). CDR3 residues: CSARRETGGGEAFF. Written as DNA, the CDR3 is TGCAGTGCCCGCAGAGAGACAGGGGGCGGTGAAGCTTTCTTT.

V and J are TRBV20-1 and TRBJ2-4; D gene uncertain. The CDR3 runs 14 residues. V lost 0 bases to trimming and J lost 4 bases, with 10 bases between them. The germline V gene has CDR1 DFQATT and CDR2 SNEGSKA (reference sequence). CDR3 coding DNA: TGCAGTGCTAGAGACGCACAGCCTAAAAACATTCAGTACTTC. It is translated as CSARDAQPKNIQYF.

This clonotype showed up just a few times. The V gene is TRBV20-1, the J gene TRBJ2-5; weak D call: TRBD2 (5 bases). The V gene lost 6 bases and the J gene lost 5 bases, with 16 bases spanning the gap. This CDR3 spans 13 amino acids. Germline CDR1 is DFQATT and CDR2 is SNEGSKA (reference sequence). The DNA for the CDR3 is TGCAGTGCCGAAGGAGGCTCCCGGGAGACCCAGTACTTC. It translates to CSAEGGSRETQYF.

The gene calls are TRBV20-1 and TRBJ2-6; no reliable D call. V dropped 1 base and J dropped 0 bases, with 13 bases sitting between them. There are 17 residues in the CDR3. The germline V gene has CDR1 DFQATT and CDR2 SNEGSKA (reference sequence). The CDR3 loop is CSARVGVRFSGANVLTF. In nucleotides, the CDR3 is TGCAGTGCTAGAGTGGGTGTAAGATTCTCTGGGGCCAACGTCCTGACTTTC.

This clonotype was counted at least ten times. The chain joins TRBV14 to TRBJ1-4; D uncertain. The CDR3 has 14 amino acids. Germline CDR1 is SGHDN and CDR2 is FVKESK. Trimming shortened V by 2 bases and J by 11 bases, and 15 bases separated the two germline ends. The CDR3 protein is CASSQFSTGWKLFF. The CDR3 nucleotides are TGTGCCAGCAGCCAATTTAGTACGGGGTGGAAACTGTTTTTT.

This clonotype was counted between two and nine times. This chain uses TRBV15 with TRBJ1-4; the D is unclear. The germline V and J ends were trimmed by 0 bases and 4 bases, with 9 bases remaining between them. The CDR3 runs to 15 residues. Germline assignment: CDR1 LNHNV and CDR2 YYDKDF (reference sequence). CDR3 bases: TGTGCCACCAGCAGAGACGCAGGCTTTAATGAAAAACTGTTTTTT. Translation gives CATSRDAGFNEKLFF.

DNA of the CDR3: TGCAGTGCTGGAAGAGGTCAGGGGGCCGGCACTGAAGCTTTCTTT. It is translated as CSAGRGQGAGTEAFF. The V call is TRBV20-1, the J call TRBJ1-1; TRBD1 aligns across 8 bases. Trimming at V came to 5 bases and at J to 4 bases, leaving 12 bases not matched to a gene. In germline, CDR1 is DFQATT, CDR2 SNEGSKA (reference sequence). The CDR3 length is 15 residues.

The genes are TRBV9 and TRBJ1-1; D is unresolved. Per the germline V gene, CDR1 is SGDLS and CDR2 is YYNGEE. The V and J ends lost 0 bases and 0 bases respectively, with 9 bases between them. CDR3 size: 15 residues. CDR3 residues: CASSVGSLMNTEAFF. Written as DNA, the CDR3 is TGTGCCAGCAGCGTAGGCTCCTTAATGAACACTGAAGCTTTCTTT.